The clone carrying this TCR beta chain was detected a few times. Its antigen remains unidentified. The whole isolated RNA underwent reverse transcription, so sequencing captured expressed TCRB transcripts. Naive, central memory and regulatory T cell samples averaged about 3.57 million immunoSEQ reads each. The data were produced by immunoSEQ multiplex PCR, yet TCRdb's version contains in-frame clones alone and is incomplete. The table lists about 450,000 clones, about 10% of them singletons. This record comes from a study of beta chain features in type 1 diabetes. Study outcomes and limitations: cDNA sequencing could over-represent cells with high TCR expression. Moderately but significantly shorter TCRB CDR3s were found in Type 1 diabetes patients in all four CD4+ subsets. VDJ junctions sequenced from type 1 diabetes patients showed fewer insertions and more deletions.

The sequence derives from a woman aged 18-29 years in good health. Input material: naive CD4+ T cells from blood.

This CDR3 is CASSGDGKYNEQFF. In nucleotides, the CDR3 is TGTGCCAGTAGTGGGGACGGCAAGTACAATGAGCAGTTCTTC. The J gene is TRBJ2-1, the V gene TRBV19, with D possibly being TRBD1 or TRBD2 (5 bases each). The CDR3 length is 14 residues. CDR1 and CDR2 from the germline V gene are LNHDA and SQIVND (reference sequence). The V end was cut by 5 bases, the J end by 4 bases, with 12 bases between.